At least ten counts were recorded for the clone carrying this T cell receptor beta chain. The target antigen is unknown. Amplification of TCR beta CDR3 regions used RNA as the template. Initially, a first-round RT-PCR of the TCR CDR3 employed the HTBI primer set. MiXCR was run by TCRdb on the multiplex PCR reads, yielding one entry per CDR3 protein. The sample has a few hundred thousand distinct CDR3 sequences; 15% to 20% are singletons. The junction had 9 bases not matched to a gene; V was cut back by 5 bases and J by 5 bases. Germline CDR1 is MNHNS and CDR2 is SASEGT. CDR3 size: 15 residues. This specimen comes from a study of T cells in Graves' hyperthyroidism and ophthalmopathy. Study results and caveats: Blood also contained most expanded thyroid clonotypes above 0.001.

Sequenced: blood. The rearrangement links TRBV6-1 to TRBJ1-1, with 9 bases lining up with TRBD1. The clonotype was recovered from a woman aged 18-29 years with Graves' ophthalmopathy. This CDR3 reads CASSLQRTGETEAFF. In DNA, the CDR3 is TGTGCCAGCAGTCTTCAACGGACAGGGGAAACTGAAGCTTTCTTT.